The rows below give T cell receptor beta chains drawn from one sample of a study of post-analysis software for immune sequencing data. One entry per CDR3 protein, called by TCRdb with MiXCR from the PCR reads. Among roughly 700,000 distinct CDR3 sequences listed, roughly 27% were seen once. The sample taken for sequencing was blood. These receptors originate from a girl between 5 and 17 years old with multiple sclerosis. The CDR3 runs from the conserved cysteine through the conserved F or W. Each record gives: D gene, CDR3 length, J gene, clone size, V gene, CDR3 protein, CDR3 DNA. The D gene is left open where the match is weak. Expanded clones are given a class, and other clones once, few, many or no size at all.

D gene: TRBD1; CDR3 length: 15; J gene: TRBJ2-1; clone size: few; V gene: TRBV29-1; CDR3 protein: CSARTTGTTYNEQFF; CDR3 DNA: TGCAGCGCTCGAACGACAGGGACGACCTACAATGAGCAGTTCTTC
D gene: .; CDR3 length: 12; J gene: TRBJ1-2; clone size: .; V gene: TRBV20-1; CDR3 protein: CSAPDRSYGYTF; CDR3 DNA: TGCAGTGCTCCGGACCGCAGCTATGGCTACACCTTC
D gene: .; CDR3 length: 15; J gene: TRBJ2-4; clone size: .; V gene: TRBV20-1; CDR3 protein: CSASRRFLAKNIQYF; CDR3 DNA: TGCAGTGCTAGTAGGAGGTTCCTAGCCAAAAACATTCAGTACTTC
D gene: .; CDR3 length: 17; J gene: TRBJ2-3; clone size: .; V gene: TRBV12-3/TRBV12-4; CDR3 protein: CASRLRVFGGSTDVQYF; CDR3 DNA: TGTGCCAGCAGACTCCGCGTTTTCGGGGGTAGCACAGATGTGCAGTATTTT
D gene: TRBD2; CDR3 length: 14; J gene: TRBJ2-1; clone size: few; V gene: TRBV9; CDR3 protein: CASSVVGTSNEQFF; CDR3 DNA: TGTGCCAGCAGCGTAGTAGGGACTAGCAACGAGCAGTTCTTC
D gene: .; CDR3 length: 14; J gene: TRBJ2-5; clone size: .; V gene: TRBV5-4; CDR3 protein: CASSLADRGETQYF; CDR3 DNA: TGTGCCAGCAGCTTGGCCGACCGGGGGGAGACCCAGTACTTC
D gene: .; CDR3 length: 15; J gene: TRBJ2-1; clone size: .; V gene: TRBV7-9; CDR3 protein: CASSAAPGAYNEQFF; CDR3 DNA: TGTGCCAGCAGCGCAGCCCCGGGTGCCTACAATGAGCAGTTCTTC
D gene: TRBD1; CDR3 length: 18; J gene: TRBJ2-7; clone size: few; V gene: TRBV27; CDR3 protein: CASSFWSGDRRFGETPYF; CDR3 DNA: TGTGCCAGCAGTTTCTGGTCGGGGGACAGGCGGTTTGGAGAGACCCCGTACTTC
D gene: .; CDR3 length: 16; J gene: TRBJ2-3; clone size: .; V gene: TRBV10-3; CDR3 protein: CAISEGPHKYTDTQYF; CDR3 DNA: TGTGCCATCAGTGAAGGGCCCCATAAATACACAGATACGCAGTATTTT
D gene: .; CDR3 length: 14; J gene: TRBJ1-5; clone size: .; V gene: TRBV28; CDR3 protein: CASRRGGAGQPQHF; CDR3 DNA: TGTGCCAGCAGGCGGGGGGGGGCAGGGCAGCCCCAGCATTTT
D gene: TRBD1; CDR3 length: 14; J gene: TRBJ2-7; clone size: .; V gene: TRBV6-5; CDR3 protein: CASSFGTDTYEQYF; CDR3 DNA: TGTGCCAGCAGTTTTGGGACAGACACCTACGAGCAGTACTTC
D gene: .; CDR3 length: 14; J gene: TRBJ2-1; clone size: .; V gene: TRBV2; CDR3 protein: CASSEQLASDEQFF; CDR3 DNA: TGTGCCAGCAGTGAACAACTAGCTTCCGATGAGCAGTTCTTC